This record concerns one T cell receptor beta chain sequence. As yet, its antigen is unknown. Original processing notes: Individual samples carried between roughly 23,224 and 750,000 TCRs, with some 100,000 as the median. TCRdb re-called the RACE reads through MiXCR, storing one row per CDR3 protein. The V and J calls here are based on TCRdb, not the publication. This table has tens of thousands of distinct CDR3 sequences, around 9.9% appearing once. These data are taken from a study of human T cells and chemical hapten exposure. Turning to the study itself: Researchers reported sensitizing a roughly 2 cm by roughly 2 cm upper inner arm skin site with 2% DPC.

Whole-study results and caveats: There were significantly more large CDR3 similarity clusters among expanded TCRs than among controls.

Noted time point: pre-sensitization, week 0. Treatment of the sample: therapeutic diphenylcyclopropenone sensitization with weekly scalp DPC. Total RNA was isolated from whole blood that had not been fractionated. The V gene's germline CDR1 is SGHRS and CDR2 YFSETQ. The CDR3 sequence is 14 residues long. The V gene lost 0 bases and the J gene lost 7 bases, with 11 bases spanning the gap. The sequence was obtained from a woman aged 45 to 65 with alopecia areata. Some clones in this sample may be carry-over from other donors' samples. This chain connects TRBV5-1 to TRBJ1-5; D is unclear. Sequenced material: whole blood, taken in connection with sensitization to the hapten diphenylcyclopropenone (DPC). CDR3 sequence: CASSLEGPNQPQHF. DNA of the CDR3: TGCGCCAGCAGCTTGGAGGGCCCAAACCAGCCCCAGCATTTT.